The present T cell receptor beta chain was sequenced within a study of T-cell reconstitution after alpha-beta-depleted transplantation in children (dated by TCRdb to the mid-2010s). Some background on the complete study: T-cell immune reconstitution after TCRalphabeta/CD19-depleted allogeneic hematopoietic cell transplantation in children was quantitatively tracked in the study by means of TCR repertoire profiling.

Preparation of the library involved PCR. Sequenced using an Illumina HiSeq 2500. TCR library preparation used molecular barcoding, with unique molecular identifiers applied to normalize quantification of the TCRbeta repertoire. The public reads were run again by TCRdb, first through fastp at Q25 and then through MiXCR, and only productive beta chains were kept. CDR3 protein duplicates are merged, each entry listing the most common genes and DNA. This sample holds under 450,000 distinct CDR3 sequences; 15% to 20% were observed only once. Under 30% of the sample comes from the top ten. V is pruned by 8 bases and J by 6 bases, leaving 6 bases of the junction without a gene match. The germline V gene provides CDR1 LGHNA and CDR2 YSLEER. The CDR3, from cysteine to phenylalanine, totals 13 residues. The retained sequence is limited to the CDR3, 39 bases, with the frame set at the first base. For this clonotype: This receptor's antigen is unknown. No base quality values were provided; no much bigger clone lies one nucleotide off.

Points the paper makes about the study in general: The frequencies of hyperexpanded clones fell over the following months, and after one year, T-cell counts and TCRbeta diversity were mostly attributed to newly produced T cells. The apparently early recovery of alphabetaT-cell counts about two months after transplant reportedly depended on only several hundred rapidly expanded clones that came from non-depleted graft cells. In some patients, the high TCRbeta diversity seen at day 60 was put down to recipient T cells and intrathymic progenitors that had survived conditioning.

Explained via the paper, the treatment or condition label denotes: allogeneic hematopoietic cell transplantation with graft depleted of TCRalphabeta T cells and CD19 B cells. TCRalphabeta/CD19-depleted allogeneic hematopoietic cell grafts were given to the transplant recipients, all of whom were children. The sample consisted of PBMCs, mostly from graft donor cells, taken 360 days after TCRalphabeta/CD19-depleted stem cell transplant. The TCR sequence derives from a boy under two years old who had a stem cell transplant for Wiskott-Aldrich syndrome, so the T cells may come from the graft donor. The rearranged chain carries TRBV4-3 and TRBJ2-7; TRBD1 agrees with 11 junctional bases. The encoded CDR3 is CASPGTGGSEQYF. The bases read TGCGCCAGCCCCGGGACAGGGGGTTCCGAGCAGTACTTC.